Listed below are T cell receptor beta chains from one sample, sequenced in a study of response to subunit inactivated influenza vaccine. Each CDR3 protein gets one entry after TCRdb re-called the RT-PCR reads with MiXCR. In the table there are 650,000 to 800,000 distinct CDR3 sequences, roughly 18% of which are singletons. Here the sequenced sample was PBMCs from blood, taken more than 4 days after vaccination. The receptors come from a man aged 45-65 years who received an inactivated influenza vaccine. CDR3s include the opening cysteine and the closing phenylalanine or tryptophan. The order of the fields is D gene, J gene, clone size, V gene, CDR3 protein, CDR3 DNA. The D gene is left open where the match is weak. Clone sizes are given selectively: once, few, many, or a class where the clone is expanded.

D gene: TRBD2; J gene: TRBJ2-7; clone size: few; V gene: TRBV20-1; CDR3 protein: CSARDNSGRALYEQYF; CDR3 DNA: TGCAGTGCTAGAGATAATAGCGGGAGGGCCCTCTACGAGCAGTACTTC
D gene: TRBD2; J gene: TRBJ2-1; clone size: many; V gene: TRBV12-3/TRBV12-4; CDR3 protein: CASRLAGGGNEQFF; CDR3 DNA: TGTGCCAGCAGACTAGCGGGGGGTGGGAATGAGCAGTTCTTC
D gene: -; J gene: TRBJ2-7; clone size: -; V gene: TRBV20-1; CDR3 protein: CSARTGTHYEQYF; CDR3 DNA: TGCAGTGCTAGAACCGGGACTCACTACGAGCAGTACTTC
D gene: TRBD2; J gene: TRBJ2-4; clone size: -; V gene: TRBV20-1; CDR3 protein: CSAGLRLAGGVNIQYF; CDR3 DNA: TGCAGTGCTGGACTCAGACTAGCGGGGGGGGTAAACATTCAGTACTTC
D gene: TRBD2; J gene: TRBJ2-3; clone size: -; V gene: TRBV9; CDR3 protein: CASSVASGGLSTDTQYF; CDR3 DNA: TGTGCCAGCAGCGTAGCCAGCGGGGGGCTTAGCACAGATACGCAGTATTTT
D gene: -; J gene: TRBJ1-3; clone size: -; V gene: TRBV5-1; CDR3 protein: CASSLTGEGNTIYF; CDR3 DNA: TGCGCCAGCAGCTTAACAGGTGAAGGAAACACCATATATTTT
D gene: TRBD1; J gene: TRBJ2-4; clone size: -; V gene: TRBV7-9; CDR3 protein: CASTGQGKNIQYF; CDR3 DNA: TGTGCCAGCACCGGACAGGGGAAAAACATTCAGTACTTC
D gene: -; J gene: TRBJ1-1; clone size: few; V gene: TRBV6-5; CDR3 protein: CASSYEGWGTEAFF; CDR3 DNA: TGTGCCAGCAGTTACGAGGGGTGGGGTACTGAAGCTTTCTTT
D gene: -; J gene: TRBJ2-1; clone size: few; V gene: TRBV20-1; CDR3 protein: CSAPSGSSSYNEQFF; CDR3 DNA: TGCAGTGCTCCCAGCGGGTCTAGCTCCTACAATGAGCAGTTCTTC
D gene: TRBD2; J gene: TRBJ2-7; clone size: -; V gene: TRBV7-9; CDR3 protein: CASSLGPAAGGIYEQYF; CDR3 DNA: TGTGCCAGCAGCTTAGGTCCCGCAGCGGGAGGGATTTACGAGCAGTACTTC
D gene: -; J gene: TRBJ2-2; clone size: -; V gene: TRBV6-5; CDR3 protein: CASSYESGVPEELFF; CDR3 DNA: TGTGCCAGCAGTTACGAATCAGGAGTTCCTGAGGAGCTGTTTTTT
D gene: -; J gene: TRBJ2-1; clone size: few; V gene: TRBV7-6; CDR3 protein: CASSWTVNHEQFF; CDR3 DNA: TGTGCCAGCAGCTGGACGGTCAACCATGAGCAGTTCTTC
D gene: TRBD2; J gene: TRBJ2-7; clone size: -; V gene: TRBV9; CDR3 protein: CASSVGLAGASTYEQYF; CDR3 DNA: TGTGCCAGCAGCGTGGGACTAGCGGGAGCTTCTACCTACGAGCAGTACTTC
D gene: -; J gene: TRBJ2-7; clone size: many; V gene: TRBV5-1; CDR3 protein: CASSPSTGAYEQYF; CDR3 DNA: TGCGCCAGCAGCCCTTCGACAGGAGCCTACGAGCAGTACTTC